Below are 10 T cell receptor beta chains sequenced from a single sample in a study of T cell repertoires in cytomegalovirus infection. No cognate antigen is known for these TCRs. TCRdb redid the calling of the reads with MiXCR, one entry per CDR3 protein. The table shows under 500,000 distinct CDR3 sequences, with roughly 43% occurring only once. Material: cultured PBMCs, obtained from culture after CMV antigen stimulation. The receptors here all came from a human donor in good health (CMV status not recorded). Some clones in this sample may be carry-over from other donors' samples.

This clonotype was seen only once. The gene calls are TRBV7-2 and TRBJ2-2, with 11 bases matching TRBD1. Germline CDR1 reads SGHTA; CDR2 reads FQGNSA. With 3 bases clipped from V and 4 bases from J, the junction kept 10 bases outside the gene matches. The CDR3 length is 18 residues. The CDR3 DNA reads TGTGCCAGCAGCTTGGGCGTGGACAGGGGGCTGGGCACCGGGGAGCTGTTTTTT. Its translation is CASSLGVDRGLGTGELFF.

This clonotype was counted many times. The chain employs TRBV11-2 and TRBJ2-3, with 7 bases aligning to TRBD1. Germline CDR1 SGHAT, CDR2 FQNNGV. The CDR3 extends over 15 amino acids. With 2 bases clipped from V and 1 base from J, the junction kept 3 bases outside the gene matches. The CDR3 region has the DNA TGTGCCAGCAGCTTAAACAGGGGTCGCACAGATACGCAGTATTTT. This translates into CASSLNRGRTDTQYF. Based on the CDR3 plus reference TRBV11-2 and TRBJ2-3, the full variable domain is EAGVAQSPRYKIIEKRQSVAFWCNPISGHATLYWYQQILGQGPKLLIQFQNNGVVDDSQLPKDRFSAERLKGVDSTLKIQPAKLEDSAVYLCASSLNRGRTDTQYFGPGTRLTVL.

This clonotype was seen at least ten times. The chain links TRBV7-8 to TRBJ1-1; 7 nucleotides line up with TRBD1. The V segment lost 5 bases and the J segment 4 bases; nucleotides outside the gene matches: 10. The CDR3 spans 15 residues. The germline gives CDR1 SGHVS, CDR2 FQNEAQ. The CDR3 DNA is TGTGCCAGCAGCCAAGGGGAGGGGGCGGTCACTGAAGCTTTCTTT. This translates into CASSQGEGAVTEAFF.

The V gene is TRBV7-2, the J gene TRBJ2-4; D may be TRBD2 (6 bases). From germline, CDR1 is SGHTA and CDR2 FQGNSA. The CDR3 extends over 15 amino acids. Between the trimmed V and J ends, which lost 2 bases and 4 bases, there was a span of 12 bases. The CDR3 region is CASSLWLSGKNIQYF. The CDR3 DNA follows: TGTGCCAGCAGCTTATGGCTTAGCGGAAAAAACATTCAGTACTTC.

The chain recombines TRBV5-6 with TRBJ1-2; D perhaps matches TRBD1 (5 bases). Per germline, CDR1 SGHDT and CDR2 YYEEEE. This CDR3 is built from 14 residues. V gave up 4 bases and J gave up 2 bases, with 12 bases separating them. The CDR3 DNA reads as TGTGCCAGCAGCCTAAGGGGAAGCAACTATGGCTACACCTTC. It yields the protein CASSLRGSNYGYTF.

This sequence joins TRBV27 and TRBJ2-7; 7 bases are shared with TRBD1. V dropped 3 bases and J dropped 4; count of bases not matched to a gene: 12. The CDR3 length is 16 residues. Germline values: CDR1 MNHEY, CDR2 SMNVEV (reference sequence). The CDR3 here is CASSLMITGVLYEQYF. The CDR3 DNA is TGTGCCAGCAGTTTGATGATAACAGGGGTTCTGTACGAGCAGTACTTC.

The CDR3 here is CASSFGGPYGYTF. The DNA of the CDR3 is TGTGCCAGCAGCTTCGGGGGGCCCTATGGCTACACCTTC. This chain links TRBV7-2 with TRBJ1-2; TRBD1 is a possible D gene (6 bases). Germline V lookup: CDR1 SGHTA, CDR2 FQGNSA. V was trimmed by 3 bases and J by 4 bases, leaving 9 bases between them. This CDR3 spans 13 amino acids.

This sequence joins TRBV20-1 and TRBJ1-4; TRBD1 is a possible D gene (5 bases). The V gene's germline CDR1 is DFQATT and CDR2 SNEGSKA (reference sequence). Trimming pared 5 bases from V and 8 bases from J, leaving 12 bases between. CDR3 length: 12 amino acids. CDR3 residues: CSAFRDHEKLFF. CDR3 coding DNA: TGCAGTGCTTTCAGGGATCACGAAAAACTGTTTTTT.

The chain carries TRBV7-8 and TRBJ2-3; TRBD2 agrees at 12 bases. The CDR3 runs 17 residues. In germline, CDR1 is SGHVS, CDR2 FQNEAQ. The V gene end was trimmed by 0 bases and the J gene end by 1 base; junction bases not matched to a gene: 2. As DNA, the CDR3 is TGTGCCAGCAGCTTAGCCCCTAGCGGGAGGGGCACAGATACGCAGTATTTT. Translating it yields CASSLAPSGRGTDTQYF.

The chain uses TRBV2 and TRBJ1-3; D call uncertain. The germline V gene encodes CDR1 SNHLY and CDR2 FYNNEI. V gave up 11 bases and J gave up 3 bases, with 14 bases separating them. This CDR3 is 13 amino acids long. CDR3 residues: CASMGGSGNTIYF. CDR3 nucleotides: TGTGCCTCCATGGGAGGGAGTGGAAACACCATATATTTT. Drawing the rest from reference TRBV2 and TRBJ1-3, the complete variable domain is EPEVTQTPSHQVTQMGQEVILRCVPISNHLYFYWYRQILGQKVEFLVSFYNNEISEKSEIFDDQFSVERPDGSNFTLKIRSTKLEDSAMYFCASMGGSGNTIYFGEGSWLTVV.